The 32 T cell receptor beta chains below were found in one sample sequenced in a study of blood T cell repertoires in COVID-19. The data were produced by immunoSEQ multiplex PCR, yet TCRdb's version contains in-frame clones alone and is incomplete. The sample lists about 300,000 clones, around 86% occurring once. Sequences were obtained from peripheral blood. Every receptor here comes from a woman in her thirties or forties who had recovered from COVID-19.

This clone was detected once. The rearrangement uses TRBV4-3 and TRBJ1-1, with 7 bases that match TRBD1. CDR1 is LGHNA and CDR2 is YSLEER in the germline V gene. The V gene end was trimmed by 2 bases and the J gene end by 5 bases; junction bases not matched to a gene: 8. CDR3 length equals 15 residues. The CDR3 here is CASSQQTGFMTEAFF. CDR3 bases: TGCGCCAGCAGCCAACAGACAGGGTTTATGACTGAAGCTTTCTTT.

This chain connects TRBV4-1 to TRBJ2-5; TRBD2 matches 7 bases. The V segment lost 0 bases and the J segment 4 bases; nucleotides outside the gene matches: 2. CDR1 is MGHRA and CDR2 is YSYEKL in the germline V gene. CDR3 length equals 14 residues. CDR3 nucleotide sequence: TGCGCCAGCAGCCAAGATGGGGGGGGAGAGACCCAGTACTTC. Residues: CASSQDGGGETQYF.

The chain uses TRBV28 and TRBJ2-5; D gene unclear. This CDR3 contains 14 residues. Germline CDR1 is MDHEN and CDR2 is SYDVKM. V gave up 5 bases and J gave up 7 bases, with 17 bases separating them. CDR3 region: CASSPGDRPSTQYF. The CDR3, as DNA: TGTGCCAGCAGTCCTGGAGACCGCCCCTCGACCCAGTACTTC.

The rearrangement links TRBV5-1 to TRBJ1-4; the match to TRBD1 covers 7 bases. Trimming took 4 bases from V and 8 from J; bases not matched to a gene: 11. The CDR3 has 15 amino acids. Germline-derived CDR1 and CDR2 are SGHRS and YFSETQ. DNA for the CDR3: TGCGCCAGCAGCCAGGGGGACGGGCGAGCGGAAAAACTGTTTTTT. Translated: CASSQGDGRAEKLFF.

The V gene is TRBV7-9, the J gene TRBJ2-2, with 8 bases fitting TRBD1. The CDR3 is 15 amino acids. In germline, CDR1 is SEHNR, CDR2 FQNEAQ (reference sequence). The J segment lost 6 bases and the V segment lost 6 bases, leaving 9 bases of the junction unmatched. CDR3 region: CASSFTGQGPGELFF. CDR3 bases: TGTGCCAGCAGTTTTACAGGACAGGGCCCCGGGGAGCTGTTTTTT.

This sequence joins TRBV18 and TRBJ1-1, with D tentatively TRBD1 (6 bases). There are 12 residues in the CDR3. The germline V and J ends were trimmed by 6 bases and 3 bases, with 8 bases remaining between them. Germline V lookup: CDR1 KGHSH, CDR2 LQKENI. The CDR3 sequence is CASSQGHTEAFF. CDR3 in DNA: TGTGCCAGCTCGCAGGGGCACACTGAAGCTTTCTTT. The variable domain in full, completed from reference TRBV18 and TRBJ1-1, reads NAGVMQNPRHLVRRRGQEARLRCSPMKGHSHVYWYRQLPEEGLKFMVYLQKENIIDESGMPKERFSAEFPKEGPSILRIQQVVRGDSAAYFCASSQGHTEAFFGQGTRLTVV.

The chain is built from TRBV7-2 and TRBJ2-5; 7 nucleotides agree with TRBD1. The germline V gene encodes CDR1 SGHTA and CDR2 FQGNSA. After removal of 5 bases from V and 2 bases from J, the junction contained 8 bases not matched to a gene. The CDR3 has 15 residues. In DNA form, the CDR3 reads TGTGCCAGCAGCCCTCGGACAGGACAGCAAGAGACCCAGTACTTC. Residues: CASSPRTGQQETQYF.

The V and J genes are TRBV2 and TRBJ2-2; 8 positions agree with TRBD1. Germline lookup yields CDR1 SNHLY and CDR2 FYNNEI. This CDR3 has 14 residues. The junction had 9 bases not matched to a gene; V was cut back by 10 bases and J by 5 bases. CDR3 nucleotides: TGTGCCACCTCCCGGGACAGGTATACCGGGGAGCTGTTTTTT. Encoded protein: CATSRDRYTGELFF. Variable domain in full (rest from reference TRBV2 and TRBJ2-2): EPEVTQTPSHQVTQMGQEVILRCVPISNHLYFYWYRQILGQKVEFLVSFYNNEISEKSEIFDDQFSVERPDGSNFTLKIRSTKLEDSAMYFCATSRDRYTGELFFGEGSRLTVL.

The chain couples TRBV18 to TRBJ2-3, with 10 nucleotides matching TRBD2. This CDR3 spans 18 amino acids. The V and J ends lost 4 bases and 3 bases, in that order; junction bases with no gene match: 13. In germline, CDR1 is KGHSH, CDR2 LQKENI. CDR3 nucleotide sequence: TGTGCCAGCTCACGGCGAGCGGGGGGGCCCATTGGTACAGATACGCAGTATTTT. This sequence encodes CASSRRAGGPIGTDTQYF.

This chain joins TRBV30 and TRBJ1-2; D is unresolved. CDR3 length: 13 amino acids. The germline V gene has CDR1 GTSNPN and CDR2 SVGIG (reference sequence). Deletions cut 0 bases from V and 4 bases from J, with 9 bases between. The CDR3 spells CAWSVRDSYGYTF. The CDR3 DNA reads as TGTGCCTGGAGTGTGAGGGATTCCTATGGCTACACCTTC.

Written as DNA, the CDR3 is TGTGCCAGTAGTGGGCTAGCGGGGGGCACAGATACGCAGTATTTT. Its protein product is CASSGLAGGTDTQYF. The rearrangement links TRBV19 to TRBJ2-3; 10 bases line up with TRBD2. There are 15 residues in the CDR3. In germline, CDR1 is LNHDA, CDR2 SQIVND (reference sequence). The V and J ends lost 5 bases and 1 base, in that order; junction bases with no gene match: 3.

The chain uses TRBV7-8 and TRBJ1-3; 7 bases are shared with TRBD1. The trim removed 5 bases at V and 16 bases at J, leaving 11 bases unmatched. The germline V gene encodes CDR1 SGHVS and CDR2 FQNEAQ. The CDR3 is 12 residues long. The CDR3 region has the DNA TGTGCCAGCAGCACTTGGGACAGTTCTTTGTATTTT. Its protein is CASSTWDSSLYF. The complete variable domain, with remaining parts taken from reference TRBV7-8 and TRBJ1-3, reads GAGVSQSPRYKVAKRGQDVALRCDPISGHVSLFWYQQALGQGPEFLTYFQNEAQLDKSGLPSDRFFAERPEGSVSTLKIQRTQQEDSAVYLCASSTWDSSLYFGEGSWLTVV.

The chain is built from TRBV6-5 and TRBJ1-5; a weak D match, TRBD1 (5 bases). The V and J ends lost 6 bases and 5 bases respectively, with 11 bases between them. This CDR3 has 13 residues. Looked up from germline, CDR1 is MNHEY and CDR2 is SVGAGI. As DNA, the CDR3 is TGTGCCAGCAGCCCAGGGCCCCATCAGCCCCAGCATTTT. Translating gives CASSPGPHQPQHF.

The chain uses TRBV19 and TRBJ1-5, with D maybe TRBD1 (6 bases). V was shortened by 3 bases and J by 0 bases, with 9 bases between the two germline ends. Germline lookup yields CDR1 LNHDA and CDR2 SQIVND (reference sequence). This CDR3 region has 15 residues. As DNA, the CDR3 is TGTGCCAGTAGTATTCAGGGGTTTAGCAATCAGCCCCAGCATTTT. Translation gives CASSIQGFSNQPQHF.

This rearrangement joins TRBV13 to TRBJ2-5; 8 bases are a match to TRBD2. J was trimmed by 2 bases and V by 3 bases; bases with no gene match: 2. CDR3 length: 14 amino acids. Germline CDR1 PRHDT, CDR2 FYEKMQ (reference sequence). The CDR3 spells CASSFGLAQETQYF. As DNA, the CDR3 is TGTGCCAGCAGCTTCGGACTAGCACAAGAGACCCAGTACTTC.

Here the CDR3 reads CASSPDRGYEQYF. The CDR3 region has the DNA TGTGCCAGCAGCCCGGACAGGGGCTACGAGCAGTACTTC. The chain has TRBV7-8 and TRBJ2-7, with 9 bases that match TRBD1. Germline values: CDR1 SGHVS, CDR2 FQNEAQ. The CDR3 length is 13 residues. Trimming took 5 bases from V and 3 from J; bases not matched to a gene: 2.

The J gene is TRBJ1-5, the V gene TRBV6-5; no firm D call. There are 14 residues in the CDR3. Trimming shortened V by 5 bases and J by 4 bases, and 12 bases separated the two germline ends. The germline gives CDR1 MNHEY, CDR2 SVGAGI. CDR3 bases: TGTGCCAGCAGTCTAGACGGGGTTAATCAGCCCCAGCATTTT. The encoded protein is CASSLDGVNQPQHF.

J is TRBJ1-2 and V is TRBV5-1, with D possibly being TRBD1 (6 bases). The length of the CDR3 is 15 residues. Trimming shortened V by 1 base and J by 8 bases, and 18 bases separated the two germline ends. The germline CDR1 and CDR2 sequences are SGHRS and YFSETQ. This chain's CDR3 is CASSLIGGRSPGYTF. CDR3 nucleotide sequence: TGCGCCAGCAGCTTGATCGGGGGGCGCTCCCCCGGCTACACCTTC.

The J gene is TRBJ2-3, the V gene TRBV29-1; D remains ambiguous. Trimming took 7 bases from V and 8 from J, leaving 16 bases between them. The CDR3 has 12 amino acids. In germline, CDR1 is SQVTM, CDR2 ANQGSEA. The CDR3 spells CSGRNGVGTQYF. CDR3 in DNA: TGCAGCGGACGAAACGGAGTTGGTACGCAGTATTTT.

This chain joins TRBV5-1 and TRBJ2-1; D might be TRBD2 (6 bases). This CDR3 is 14 amino acids long. V lost 4 bases to trimming and J lost 7 bases, with 15 bases between them. Germline lookup yields CDR1 SGHRS and CDR2 YFSETQ. CDR3 DNA: TGCGCCAGCAGCCCGTCGACCGGGAGAAATGAGCAGTTCTTC. Amino acid sequence: CASSPSTGRNEQFF.

The gene calls are TRBV7-2 and TRBJ2-7; 15 positions match TRBD2. The CDR3 runs to 17 residues. V was clipped by 5 bases and J by 5 bases; unmatched bases: 10. Germline V gene data show CDR1 as SGHTA and CDR2 as FQGNSA. The DNA of the CDR3 is TGTGCCAGCAGCCGGGGACTAGCGGGGGGCGCCCGGGACGAGCAGTACTTC. Its translation is CASSRGLAGGARDEQYF.

The chain uses TRBV7-9 and TRBJ1-6; D possibly corresponds to TRBD1 (6 bases). The length of the CDR3 is 14 residues. Germline CDR1 SEHNR, CDR2 FQNEAQ (reference sequence). This CDR3 is CATATPGTNSPLHF. The CDR3 coding sequence is TGTGCTACAGCCACCCCAGGGACAAATTCACCCCTCCACTTT.

The rearrangement uses TRBV5-4 and TRBJ1-2, with TRBD1 identical over 9 bases. The CDR3 is made up of 14 amino acids. V lost 5 bases, J lost 2 bases, and 4 bases stayed unmatched. CDR1 and CDR2 from the germline V gene are SGHNT and YYREEE (reference sequence). The CDR3, as DNA: TGTGCCAGCAGTATGGACAGGGGAAACTATGGCTACACCTTC. Its translation: CASSMDRGNYGYTF.

V and J are TRBV5-8 and TRBJ2-1; D gene ambiguous. The length of the CDR3 is 14 residues. V lost 4 bases, J lost 8 bases, and 16 bases lay in between. Germline CDR1 SGHTS, CDR2 YDEGEE. The CDR3 region has the DNA TGTGCCAGCAGCCCAGGCCTAATGTGGGATGAGCAGTTCTTC. Residues: CASSPGLMWDEQFF.

The chain uses TRBV5-4 and TRBJ2-3, with 13 bases identical to TRBD2. Germline values: CDR1 SGHNT, CDR2 YYREEE (reference sequence). This CDR3 has 17 amino acids. The ends lost 0 bases at V and 3 bases at J; junction bases unmatched: 4. The CDR3 loop reads CASSLVWTSGGTDTQYF. In nucleotides, the CDR3 is TGTGCCAGCAGCTTGGTTTGGACTAGCGGGGGAACAGATACGCAGTATTTT.

The chain uses TRBV14 and TRBJ1-5; D ambiguous. The CDR3 loop spans 14 amino acids. Germline CDR1 SGHDN, CDR2 FVKESK. V lost 1 base and J 5 bases, leaving 9 bases between the germline ends. CDR3 loop: CASSQGGGYQPQHF. The CDR3, as DNA: TGTGCCAGCAGCCAAGGTGGAGGGTATCAGCCCCAGCATTTT.

This chain uses TRBV4-3 with TRBJ1-4, with a tentative D call TRBD1 (6 bases). The germline V gene encodes CDR1 LGHNA and CDR2 YSLEER. CDR3 size: 16 residues. V was pared by 4 bases and J by 7 bases, with 19 bases between. Here the CDR3 DNA reads TGCGCCAGCAGCCGCGACTCGGGGGGCGCGTCTGAAAAACTGTTTTTT. It specifies CASSRDSGGASEKLFF.

The chain is built from TRBV7-9 and TRBJ2-3, with TRBD2 matching 9 bases. The CDR3 runs 13 residues. J lost 7 bases, V lost 5 bases, and 4 bases had no gene match. The germline gives CDR1 SEHNR, CDR2 FQNEAQ (reference sequence). CDR3 DNA: TGTGCCAGCAGCCGAAGCGGGGGGAATACGCAGTATTTT. This translates into CASSRSGGNTQYF.

The rearrangement joins TRBV4-1 to TRBJ2-2, with a possible D match to TRBD2 (6 bases). CDR1 and CDR2 (germline): MGHRA, YSYEKL. The V and J ends lost 4 bases and 3 bases respectively, with 15 bases between them. The length of the CDR3 is 16 residues. Here the CDR3 DNA reads TGCGCCAGCAGCCGCGGACGCGGAGGGGACACCGGGGAGCTGTTTTTT. This codes for CASSRGRGGDTGELFF.

The genes are TRBV5-6 and TRBJ2-7, with a possible D match to TRBD2 (6 bases). This CDR3 has 13 residues. V dropped 0 bases and J dropped 2 bases, with 6 bases sitting between them. The germline V gene has CDR1 SGHDT and CDR2 YYEEEE. This chain's CDR3 is CASSLGTTYEQYF. DNA of the CDR3: TGTGCCAGCAGCTTGGGGACTACCTACGAGCAGTACTTC.

This chain uses TRBV20-1 with TRBJ2-1; D is perhaps TRBD1 (5 bases). Germline V gene data show CDR1 as DFQATT and CDR2 as SNEGSKA (reference sequence). Between the trimmed V and J ends, which lost 3 bases and 4 bases, there was a span of 10 bases. This CDR3 has 13 amino acids. The CDR3 spells CSASRGAYNEQFF. The CDR3 DNA reads as TGCAGTGCTAGTCGTGGGGCTTACAATGAGCAGTTCTTC.

V gene TRBV5-1 combines with J gene TRBJ2-1; 8 bases match TRBD2. The length of the CDR3 is 17 residues. Germline CDR1 reads SGHRS; CDR2 reads YFSETQ. V shed 1 base, J shed 2 bases, and the junction held 8 bases outside the gene matches. CDR3 protein: CASSLHGRGGPYNEQFF. As DNA, the CDR3 is TGCGCCAGCAGCTTGCACGGCCGGGGGGGCCCCTACAATGAGCAGTTCTTC. Full variable domain (rest looked up from reference TRBV5-1 and TRBJ2-1): KAGVTQTPRYLIKTRGQQVTLSCSPISGHRSVSWYQQTPGQGLQFLFEYFSETQRNKGNFPGRFSGRQFSNSRSEMNVSTLELGDSALYLCASSLHGRGGPYNEQFFGPGTRLTVL.